This entry lists 31 T cell receptor beta chains sequenced from one sample in a study of cytomegalovirus exposure and HLA in healthy donors. In the PCR, 60 Vbeta and 13 Jbeta primers were used. Profiled with immunoSEQ multiplex PCR; TCRdb holds only in-frame clones, not every one. Here the sample spans 150,000 or so clones, 80% to 90% being singletons. Specimen: PBMCs. These receptors originate from a man younger than 35 in good health and CMV-seronegative.

The chain carries TRBV28 and TRBJ1-1, with D perhaps TRBD1 (6 bases). CDR1 and CDR2 (germline): MDHEN, SYDVKM. This CDR3 comprises 13 residues. Trimming pared 8 bases from V and 1 base from J, leaving 11 bases between. The CDR3, as DNA: TGTGCCAGCTGGCAGGGGAGGAACACTGAAGCTTTCTTT. This sequence encodes CASWQGRNTEAFF.

The chain uses TRBV5-1 and TRBJ2-7, with 9 bases lining up with TRBD1. V lost 4 bases and J lost 5; bases outside the gene matches: 7. CDR1 SGHRS and CDR2 YFSETQ come from the germline V gene. The length of the CDR3 is 14 residues. CDR3 in amino acids: CASSPRDRAHEQYF. CDR3 sequence (DNA): TGCGCCAGCAGCCCCCGGGACAGGGCCCACGAGCAGTACTTC.

The chain uses TRBV6-5 and TRBJ2-3, with TRBD2 as a possible D gene (5 bases). This CDR3 has 15 amino acids. Looked up from germline, CDR1 is MNHEY and CDR2 is SVGAGI. V lost 4 bases, J lost 5 bases, and 16 bases lay in between. CDR3 protein: CASSSRDAVGDTQYF. The CDR3 DNA is TGTGCCAGCAGTTCCCGGGATGCTGTTGGAGATACGCAGTATTTT.

This chain links TRBV7-9 with TRBJ2-6, with 8 positions matching TRBD1. Germline loops: CDR1 SEHNR, CDR2 FQNEAQ (reference sequence). V trimming: 8 bases; J trimming: 2 bases; junction bases outside the gene matches: 2. The CDR3 loop spans 14 amino acids. In DNA form, the CDR3 reads TGTGCCAGCCGACAGGGGACTGGGGCCAACGTCCTGACTTTC. Translating it yields CASRQGTGANVLTF.

This clone is a singleton in its sample. The gene calls are TRBV7-8 and TRBJ2-7; 14 nucleotides match TRBD2. Germline-derived CDR1 and CDR2 are SGHVS and FQNEAQ. This CDR3 has 17 amino acids. V shed 0 bases, J shed 4 bases, and the junction held 5 bases outside the gene matches. CDR3 coding DNA: TGTGCCAGCAGCTTAGCATTGGGACTAGCGGGGGTTTACGAGCAGTACTTC. Translating it yields CASSLALGLAGVYEQYF.

The V call is TRBV28, the J call TRBJ2-1, with TRBD2 identical over 14 bases. This CDR3 region has 15 residues. V was pared by 6 bases and J by 10 bases, with 8 bases of the junction left unmatched. Germline V gives CDR1 MDHEN, CDR2 SYDVKM. CDR3: CASRPGLAGGWEQFF. CDR3 DNA: TGTGCCAGCAGGCCCGGACTAGCGGGAGGTTGGGAGCAGTTCTTC. The full variable domain, rest sourced from reference TRBV28 and TRBJ2-1, is DVKVTQSSRYLVKRTGEKVFLECVQDMDHENMFWYRQDPGLGLRLIYFSYDVKMKEKGDIPEGYSVSREKKERFSLILESASTNQTSMYLCASRPGLAGGWEQFFGPGTRLTVL.

J is TRBJ2-7 and V is TRBV30; TRBD2 agrees at 9 bases. CDR3 length: 14 amino acids. The junction had 7 bases not matched to a gene; V was cut back by 0 bases and J by 7 bases. Germline assignment: CDR1 GTSNPN and CDR2 SVGIG (reference sequence). CDR3: CAWSVRLAGSEQYF. DNA of the CDR3: TGTGCCTGGAGTGTAAGGCTAGCGGGGAGTGAGCAGTACTTC.

This sequence joins TRBV9 and TRBJ1-4; possibly TRBD1 for D (6 bases). In germline, CDR1 is SGDLS, CDR2 YYNGEE. This CDR3 is 15 amino acids long. The ends were cut back, 4 bases at V and 0 bases at J, with 10 bases in the middle. The CDR3 DNA sequence: TGTGCCAGCAGCCAGGGGAGTACAACTAATGAAAAACTGTTTTTT. It translates to CASSQGSTTNEKLFF.

This clone was recorded only once. The chain recombines TRBV7-9 with TRBJ1-2, with D unresolved. This CDR3 region has 17 residues. Germline CDR1 and CDR2: SEHNR and FQNEAQ (reference sequence). The ends were cut back, 0 bases at V and 7 bases at J, with 21 bases in the middle. The DNA for the CDR3 is TGTGCCAGCAGCTTAGCATCCAGTTTCGAGAGGGCCGCTGGCTACACCTTC. Translated, it gives CASSLASSFERAAGYTF.

The rearrangement links TRBV7-2 to TRBJ1-5; maybe TRBD1 (5 bases). V gave up 3 bases and J gave up 11 bases, with 17 bases separating them. Germline lookup yields CDR1 SGHTA and CDR2 FQGNSA. The CDR3 has 14 amino acids. In nucleotides, the CDR3 is TGTGCCAGCAGCTTCATGATGGGGGGTGAGACCCAGCATTTT. Residues: CASSFMMGGETQHF.

This clone was detected only once. The V and J genes are TRBV19 and TRBJ1-2, with TRBD1 matching over 8 bases. Germline values: CDR1 LNHDA, CDR2 SQIVND (reference sequence). The CDR3 extends over 14 amino acids. V lost 5 bases to trimming and J lost 6 bases; unmatched junction nucleotides: 8. CDR3 region: CASSAQGEMDGYTF. Here the CDR3 DNA reads TGTGCCAGTAGTGCACAGGGGGAGATGGATGGCTACACCTTC.

The genes are TRBV2 and TRBJ2-1, with 11 positions matching TRBD1. Germline values: CDR1 SNHLY, CDR2 FYNNEI. This CDR3 has 14 residues. V lost 8 bases and J lost 9; bases outside the gene matches: 9. DNA of the CDR3: TGTGCCAGCGGTAAGGGACAGGGGGTTTTTGAGCAGTTCTTC. This encodes CASGKGQGVFEQFF. The full variable domain, in which reference TRBV2 and TRBJ2-1 provide the parts outside the CDR3, is EPEVTQTPSHQVTQMGQEVILRCVPISNHLYFYWYRQILGQKVEFLVSFYNNEISEKSEIFDDQFSVERPDGSNFTLKIRSTKLEDSAMYFCASGKGQGVFEQFFGPGTRLTVL.

The rearrangement joins TRBV5-8 to TRBJ2-3; D perhaps matches TRBD2 (5 bases). Trimming removed 4 bases at V and 0 bases at J, with 9 bases between. Germline CDR1 reads SGHTS; CDR2 reads YDEGEE. The CDR3 is 14 amino acids. CDR3 coding DNA: TGTGCCAGCAGCGTACCGGGAAGCACAGATACGCAGTATTTT. As protein: CASSVPGSTDTQYF.

V gene TRBV19 combines with J gene TRBJ1-2, with 8 positions matching TRBD1. This CDR3 comprises 15 residues. Germline V gives CDR1 LNHDA, CDR2 SQIVND (reference sequence). V lost 1 base and J lost 4; bases outside the gene matches: 5. The CDR3 nucleotides are TGTGCCAGTAGTATAGTACTAGGGACAGGCTATGGCTACACCTTC. It yields the protein CASSIVLGTGYGYTF.

V gene TRBV4-3 combines with J gene TRBJ2-2; D is uncertain. V was shortened by 4 bases and J by 7 bases, with 13 bases between the two germline ends. This CDR3 comprises 14 residues. Per germline, CDR1 LGHNA and CDR2 YSLEER. In nucleotides, the CDR3 is TGCGCCAGCAGCCGCTCACAGATTGGCGGGGAGCTGTTTTTT. Translating it yields CASSRSQIGGELFF.

The chain couples TRBV5-1 to TRBJ1-4, with 8 bases matching TRBD1. The V segment lost 5 bases and the J segment 3 bases; nucleotides outside the gene matches: 6. The germline gives CDR1 SGHRS, CDR2 YFSETQ. The CDR3 sequence is 15 residues long. CDR3 DNA sequence: TGCGCCAGCAGTGATGACAGGGGTGCTAATGAAAAACTGTTTTTT. Protein sequence: CASSDDRGANEKLFF. The entire variable domain, with the rest obtained from reference TRBV5-1 and TRBJ1-4, is as follows: KAGVTQTPRYLIKTRGQQVTLSCSPISGHRSVSWYQQTPGQGLQFLFEYFSETQRNKGNFPGRFSGRQFSNSRSEMNVSTLELGDSALYLCASSDDRGANEKLFFGSGTQLSVL.

The V gene is TRBV27, the J gene TRBJ2-5, with D perhaps TRBD1 (6 bases). CDR1 and CDR2 from the germline V gene are MNHEY and SMNVEV (reference sequence). With 1 base removed from V and 2 bases from J, the gap between germline ends came to 14 bases. CDR3 length: 16 amino acids. CDR3 bases: TGTGCCAGCAGTTTATTAGGGGGTAGGGGACAAGAGACCCAGTACTTC. Its protein is CASSLLGGRGQETQYF.

This chain joins TRBV30 and TRBJ1-2; D not certain. V dropped 0 bases and J dropped 6 bases, with 8 bases sitting between them. Germline lookup yields CDR1 GTSNPN and CDR2 SVGIG (reference sequence). This CDR3 region has 12 residues. CDR3 amino acids: CAWSVGSDGYTF. The CDR3 coding sequence is TGTGCCTGGAGTGTGGGGAGTGATGGCTACACCTTC.

This chain uses TRBV5-1 with TRBJ2-1; 7 bases fit TRBD1. The germline V gene encodes CDR1 SGHRS and CDR2 YFSETQ. The junction had 11 bases not matched to a gene; V was cut back by 1 base and J by 4 bases. CDR3 length: 17 residues. The CDR3 loop is CASSLLGKTGLYNEQFF. In DNA form, the CDR3 reads TGCGCCAGCAGCTTGTTGGGAAAGACAGGGTTATACAATGAGCAGTTCTTC. Supplemented by reference TRBV5-1 and TRBJ2-1, the full variable domain reads KAGVTQTPRYLIKTRGQQVTLSCSPISGHRSVSWYQQTPGQGLQFLFEYFSETQRNKGNFPGRFSGRQFSNSRSEMNVSTLELGDSALYLCASSLLGKTGLYNEQFFGPGTRLTVL.

V usage is TRBV13 and J usage is TRBJ2-6; TRBD1 matches at 9 bases. The J segment lost 0 bases and the V segment lost 8 bases, leaving 5 bases of the junction unmatched. The CDR3 totals 16 residues. CDR1 and CDR2 from the germline V gene are PRHDT and FYEKMQ (reference sequence). CDR3 coding DNA: TGTGCCAGCCGGGACAGGGTGTTCTCTGGGGCCAACGTCCTGACTTTC. Protein sequence: CASRDRVFSGANVLTF.

This chain connects TRBV7-3 to TRBJ2-3, with 7 bases matching TRBD2. CDR1 and CDR2 (germline): SGHTA, FQGTGA. The V and J ends lost 4 bases and 5 bases, in that order; junction bases with no gene match: 6. The CDR3 runs 14 residues. CDR3 nucleotide sequence: TGTGCCAGCAGCTCGGGAGGCCGGGGAGATACGCAGTATTTT. Protein: CASSSGGRGDTQYF. The entire variable domain, with the rest obtained from reference TRBV7-3 and TRBJ2-3, is as follows: GAGVSQTPSNKVTEKGKYVELRCDPISGHTALYWYRQSLGQGPEFLIYFQGTGAADDSGLPNDRFFAVRPEGSVSTLKIQRTERGDSAVYLCASSSGGRGDTQYFGPGTRLTVL.

In regard to this clone: Other DNA sequences from this sample encode an identical CDR3 as well. The rearrangement uses TRBV27 and TRBJ1-5; tentative D call: TRBD1 (6 bases). Trimming took off 2 bases at V and 1 base at J, with 6 bases between the two ends. Germline V gene data show CDR1 as MNHEY and CDR2 as SMNVEV (reference sequence). CDR3 size: 14 residues. The CDR3 spells CASSLRGSNQPQHF. Written as DNA, the CDR3 is TGTGCCAGCAGTTTAAGGGGGAGCAATCAGCCCCAGCATTTT.

CDR3 loop: CASSPQGAINSPLHF. The CDR3 DNA reads TGTGCCAGCTCACCACAGGGGGCGATTAATTCACCCCTCCACTTT. The gene calls are TRBV18 and TRBJ1-6; 7 bases match TRBD1. This CDR3 has 15 residues. V dropped 1 base and J dropped 6; count of bases not matched to a gene: 3. Looked up from germline, CDR1 is KGHSH and CDR2 is LQKENI.

This rearrangement joins TRBV29-1 to TRBJ1-2, with 12 bases matching TRBD1. The V and J ends lost 4 bases and 11 bases, in that order; junction bases with no gene match: 14. The CDR3 has 15 amino acids. Germline V gene lookup returns CDR1 SQVTM and CDR2 ANQGSEA. The CDR3 DNA reads as TGCAGCGTTGTCGGGACAGGGGGCGAGCGAGGCCGGTACACCTTC. Its protein is CSVVGTGGERGRYTF.

Concerning this clone: The germline gene is not matched at one end of the junction; a read error may be the cause. The rearrangement uses TRBV7-9 and TRBJ2-7; 9 bases fit TRBD1. Germline V gene lookup returns CDR1 SEHNR and CDR2 FQNEAQ (reference sequence). The CDR3 spans 14 residues. The CDR3 loop is CSSSLDRGDHEQYF. The CDR3 region has the DNA TGTTCCAGCAGCTTAGACAGGGGGGACCACGAGCAGTACTTC.

V usage is TRBV5-4 and J usage is TRBJ2-5; D is uncertain. The CDR3 consists of 13 residues. Germline V gene sequence: CDR1 SGHNT, CDR2 YYREEE (reference sequence). V was trimmed by 5 bases and J by 7 bases, leaving 15 bases between them. CDR3 loop: CASSPGAVGTQYF. The CDR3, as DNA: TGTGCCAGCAGTCCCGGCGCGGTTGGGACCCAGTACTTC.

The chain employs TRBV10-1 and TRBJ2-7, with 12 bases that match TRBD1. The CDR3 is made up of 17 amino acids. Trimming at V came to 5 bases and at J to 4 bases, leaving 12 bases not matched to a gene. Germline CDR1 and CDR2: WNHNN and SYGVQD (reference sequence). As DNA, the CDR3 is TGCGCCAGCAGTCTAGGCTCATCGGGACAGGGGGCTTACGAGCAGTACTTC. Its translation is CASSLGSSGQGAYEQYF.

The V and J genes are TRBV19 and TRBJ2-5; TRBD1 is a possible D gene (6 bases). Trimming removed 5 bases from V and 5 bases from J, with 15 bases in between. The CDR3 extends over 14 amino acids. Germline CDR1 reads LNHDA; CDR2 reads SQIVND (reference sequence). The CDR3 DNA reads TGTGCCAGTAGTTGGGGGCGTTCTGGCGAGACCCAGTACTTC. Encoded protein: CASSWGRSGETQYF. The full variable domain, with the rest looked up from reference TRBV19 and TRBJ2-5, is DGGITQSPKYLFRKEGQNVTLSCEQNLNHDAMYWYRQDPGQGLRLIYYSQIVNDFQKGDIAEGYSVSREKKESFPLTVTSAQKNPTAFYLCASSWGRSGETQYFGPGTRLLVL.

The chain is built from TRBV28 and TRBJ2-2; D remains ambiguous. Trimming removed 10 bases from V and 3 bases from J, with 12 bases in between. The CDR3 is 13 residues long. Germline-derived CDR1 and CDR2 are MDHEN and SYDVKM. This CDR3 is CAIKELDTGELFF. The CDR3 coding sequence is TGTGCCATCAAAGAGTTGGACACCGGGGAGCTGTTTTTT.

The rearrangement joins TRBV15 to TRBJ2-7, with 7 bases lining up with TRBD1. This CDR3 has 14 residues. The V segment lost 4 bases and the J segment 4 bases; nucleotides outside the gene matches: 7. Germline CDR1 reads LNHNV; CDR2 reads YYDKDF (reference sequence). The CDR3 loop is CATSKSRGLYEQYF. In DNA form, the CDR3 reads TGTGCCACCAGCAAGTCCAGGGGGTTGTACGAGCAGTACTTC. The variable domain in full, with the rest retrieved from reference TRBV15 and TRBJ2-7, is DAMVIQNPRYQVTQFGKPVTLSCSQTLNHNVMYWYQQKSSQAPKLLFHYYDKDFNNEADTPDNFQSRRPNTSFCFLDIRSPGLGDTAMYLCATSKSRGLYEQYFGPGTRLTVT.

The V gene is TRBV6-1, the J gene TRBJ1-5; possible D gene TRBD1, 5 bases. V was pared by 7 bases and J by 0 bases, with 10 bases between. The CDR3 sequence is 14 residues long. CDR1 and CDR2 (germline): MNHNS, SASEGT. The CDR3 loop is CASIPGHSNQPQHF. CDR3 in DNA: TGTGCCAGCATCCCAGGGCATAGCAATCAGCCCCAGCATTTT.